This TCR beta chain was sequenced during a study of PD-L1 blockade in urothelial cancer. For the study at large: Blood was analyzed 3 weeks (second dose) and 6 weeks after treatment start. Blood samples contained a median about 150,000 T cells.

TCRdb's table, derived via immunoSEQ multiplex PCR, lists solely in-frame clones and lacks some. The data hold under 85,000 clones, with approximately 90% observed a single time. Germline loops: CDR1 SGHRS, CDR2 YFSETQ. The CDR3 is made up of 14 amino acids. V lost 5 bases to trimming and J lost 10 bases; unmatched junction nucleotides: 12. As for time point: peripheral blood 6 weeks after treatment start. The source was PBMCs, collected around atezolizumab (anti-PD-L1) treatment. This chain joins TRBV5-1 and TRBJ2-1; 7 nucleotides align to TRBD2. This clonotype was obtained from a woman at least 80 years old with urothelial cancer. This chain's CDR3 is CASRTSPPLEEQFF. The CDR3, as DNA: TGCGCCAGCAGGACTAGCCCCCCTTTGGAGGAGCAGTTCTTC. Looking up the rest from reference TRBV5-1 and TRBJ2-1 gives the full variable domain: KAGVTQTPRYLIKTRGQQVTLSCSPISGHRSVSWYQQTPGQGLQFLFEYFSETQRNKGNFPGRFSGRQFSNSRSEMNVSTLELGDSALYLCASRTSPPLEEQFFGPGTRLTVL.